The 21 T cell receptor beta chains below come from one sample, sequenced in a study of shared clonotypes between healthy human individuals. Measured with immunoSEQ multiplex PCR; TCRdb has only the in-frame clones, and not every one. The sample yields 1.4 million to 1.5 million clones, more than 95% seen once. The sequencing input was naive CD4+ T cells sorted from blood. Documented subset: CD45RA+ positively selected. Every receptor here comes from a man aged 30-40 years in good health.

CDR3 sequence reads: CASSDSGGAKAGELFF. For the CDR3, the DNA is TGTGCCAGCAGTGACTCAGGCGGGGCCAAGGCCGGGGAGCTGTTTTTT. The chain recombines TRBV6-4 with TRBJ2-2, with D tentatively TRBD2 (6 bases). Trimming took 0 bases from V and 6 from J, leaving 14 bases between them. This CDR3 comprises 16 residues. From germline, CDR1 is MRHNA and CDR2 SNTAGT.

The J gene is TRBJ2-5, the V gene TRBV9; perhaps TRBD2 as D (5 bases). There are 14 residues in the CDR3. Trimming pared 0 bases from V and 8 bases from J, leaving 14 bases between. Per the germline V gene, CDR1 is SGDLS and CDR2 is YYNGEE. CDR3 coding DNA: TGTGCCAGCAGCGTAGGTAATAGCGTCGGTACCCAGTACTTC. Amino acid sequence: CASSVGNSVGTQYF.

About this clone itself: The identical CDR3 is also encoded by other nucleotide sequences in the sample. The chain recombines TRBV7-2 with TRBJ1-5; 7 bases line up with TRBD1. V lost 5 bases, J lost 6 bases, and 7 bases stayed unmatched. CDR3 length equals 14 residues. Per the germline V gene, CDR1 is SGHTA and CDR2 is FQGNSA. The DNA of the CDR3 is TGTGCCAGCAGCCTACGACAGGGAGGTCAGCCCCAGCATTTT. It specifies CASSLRQGGQPQHF.

CDR3 protein: CASSPSDEQFF. DNA for the CDR3: TGTGCCAGCAGCCCGTCGGATGAGCAGTTCTTC. The rearrangement uses TRBV11-3 and TRBJ2-1; D call uncertain. CDR3 length: 11 residues. Germline CDR1 SGHNT, CDR2 YENEEA. Trimming took off 5 bases at V and 8 bases at J, with 7 bases between the two ends.

The V call is TRBV28, the J call TRBJ2-7, with D perhaps TRBD1 or TRBD2 (5 bases each). Trimming cost V 5 bases and J 3 bases, with 17 bases left between them. The germline V gene has CDR1 MDHEN and CDR2 SYDVKM. The CDR3 is made up of 15 amino acids. CDR3 coding DNA: TGTGCCAGCAGTCCAACTAGGGGCATCAGCTACGAGCAGTACTTC. Translated: CASSPTRGISYEQYF.

V usage is TRBV7-2 and J usage is TRBJ1-1; 7 bases align to TRBD1. The ends lost 5 bases at V and 3 bases at J; junction bases unmatched: 9. The CDR3 is 15 amino acids. The germline V gene encodes CDR1 SGHTA and CDR2 FQGNSA. The DNA for the CDR3 is TGTGCCAGCAGCCTGGACAGGTGGAGAGACACTGAAGCTTTCTTT. This sequence encodes CASSLDRWRDTEAFF.

The gene calls are TRBV14 and TRBJ2-3; no clear D gene. The V and J ends lost 1 base and 6 bases respectively, with 14 bases between them. Germline V lookup: CDR1 SGHDN, CDR2 FVKESK. CDR3 length: 15 amino acids. The CDR3 DNA reads as TGTGCCAGCAGCCAAGGCGTATTCAATGGGGATACGCAGTATTTT. This codes for CASSQGVFNGDTQYF.

The V gene is TRBV7-9, the J gene TRBJ2-4, with D hard to call. The CDR3 covers 15 residues. The ends were cut back, 1 base at V and 0 bases at J, with 7 bases in the middle. Germline assignment: CDR1 SEHNR and CDR2 FQNEAQ (reference sequence). The CDR3, as DNA: TGTGCCAGCAGCTTAGTGGTAGGAGCCAAAAACATTCAGTACTTC. Translating it yields CASSLVVGAKNIQYF.

The CDR3 sequence is CASSEGRGKLFF. The CDR3 bases are TGCGCCAGCAGTGAGGGGAGGGGAAAACTGTTTTTT. J is TRBJ1-4 and V is TRBV10-1, with D tentatively TRBD1 (5 bases). V gave up 2 bases and J gave up 10 bases, with 8 bases separating them. The germline V gene encodes CDR1 WNHNN and CDR2 SYGVQD (reference sequence). The CDR3 is made up of 12 amino acids.

This chain connects TRBV6-1 to TRBJ1-5, with D unresolved. The ends were cut back, 8 bases at V and 1 base at J, with 12 bases in the middle. Looked up from germline, CDR1 is MNHNS and CDR2 is SASEGT. CDR3 length equals 14 residues. The CDR3 nucleotides read TGTGCCAGCGCAACGGCCCCGAGCAATCAGCCCCAGCATTTT. Translated: CASATAPSNQPQHF.

The chain links TRBV11-2 to TRBJ2-3, with TRBD1 as a possible D gene (6 bases). V shed 3 bases and J shed 4 bases, with 11 bases lying between them. The CDR3 contains 14 residues. CDR1 SGHAT and CDR2 FQNNGV come from the germline V gene. The CDR3 is CASSFRSGADTQYF. The CDR3 DNA reads TGTGCCAGCAGCTTCAGATCAGGGGCAGATACGCAGTATTTT.

This sequence joins TRBV5-1 and TRBJ2-5, with 15 bases identical to TRBD2. Trimming cost V 2 bases and J 1 base; bases outside gene matches: 3. Germline V CDR1 and CDR2: SGHRS, YFSETQ. CDR3 length: 17 residues. For the CDR3, the DNA is TGCGCCAGCAGCTTCGGACTAGCGGGAGGGATCCAAGAGACCCAGTACTTC. Translating gives CASSFGLAGGIQETQYF.

The chain is built from TRBV19 and TRBJ2-7, with 8 bases identical to TRBD2. Germline CDR1 reads LNHDA; CDR2 reads SQIVND (reference sequence). The CDR3 runs to 14 residues. After removal of 9 bases from V and 4 bases from J, the junction contained 11 bases not matched to a gene. CDR3 amino acids: CARARRTSLYEQYF. CDR3 nucleotide sequence: TGTGCCAGAGCCCGAAGGACTAGCTTGTACGAGCAGTACTTC.

The chain links TRBV28 to TRBJ2-6; 7 bases are shared with TRBD1. Germline V gene lookup returns CDR1 MDHEN and CDR2 SYDVKM. The ends lost 3 bases at V and 4 bases at J; junction bases unmatched: 3. The CDR3 runs to 15 residues. The CDR3 region has the DNA TGTGCCAGCAGTTTTACAGGGGCCGGGGCCAACGTCCTGACTTTC. It codes for CASSFTGAGANVLTF.

The table lists this clone with a count of one. The rearrangement joins TRBV5-1 to TRBJ2-3; no reliable D call. This CDR3 is built from 15 residues. Trimming pared 0 bases from V and 3 bases from J, leaving 11 bases between. CDR1 and CDR2 from the germline V gene are SGHRS and YFSETQ. CDR3 residues: CASSLVSTRTDTQYF. The CDR3, as DNA: TGCGCCAGCAGCTTGGTATCTACGAGGACAGATACGCAGTATTTT.

This sequence joins TRBV5-1 and TRBJ2-3; D is undetermined. This CDR3 region has 15 residues. V lost 0 bases and J lost 3, with 11 bases in between. From germline, CDR1 is SGHRS and CDR2 YFSETQ. The DNA for the CDR3 is TGCGCCAGCAGCTTGGCTCACCCTCGAACAGATACGCAGTATTTT. Its translation: CASSLAHPRTDTQYF. Supplemented by reference TRBV5-1 and TRBJ2-3, the full variable domain reads KAGVTQTPRYLIKTRGQQVTLSCSPISGHRSVSWYQQTPGQGLQFLFEYFSETQRNKGNFPGRFSGRQFSNSRSEMNVSTLELGDSALYLCASSLAHPRTDTQYFGPGTRLTVL.

This chain uses TRBV5-1 with TRBJ2-7, with TRBD1 as a possible D gene (6 bases). The ends were cut back, 7 bases at V and 3 bases at J, with 17 bases in the middle. CDR1 and CDR2 (germline): SGHRS, YFSETQ. The CDR3 is made up of 14 amino acids. The CDR3 protein is CASFWGPSDYEQYF. CDR3 nucleotides: TGCGCCAGCTTCTGGGGGCCCTCAGACTACGAGCAGTACTTC.

Concerning this clone itself: At the DNA level, this CDR3 is encoded by other sequences in the same sample as well. The chain uses TRBV9 and TRBJ1-1; D gene ambiguous. The germline gives CDR1 SGDLS, CDR2 YYNGEE. V lost 0 bases, J lost 1 base, and 7 bases lay in between. The CDR3 is made up of 14 amino acids. The CDR3 loop is CASSVVVANTEAFF. DNA of the CDR3: TGTGCCAGCAGCGTAGTGGTTGCGAACACTGAAGCTTTCTTT. Full variable domain (remainder filled in from reference TRBV9 and TRBJ1-1): DSGVTQTPKHLITATGQRVTLRCSPRSGDLSVYWYQQSLDQGLQFLIQYYNGEERAKGNILERFSAQQFPDLHSELNLSSLELGDSALYFCASSVVVANTEAFFGQGTRLTVV.

The rearrangement uses TRBV6-5 and TRBJ2-7, with D perhaps matching TRBD1 (5 bases). Germline V gives CDR1 MNHEY, CDR2 SVGAGI. This CDR3 spans 14 amino acids. The V and J ends lost 6 bases and 5 bases respectively, with 17 bases between them. CDR3 coding DNA: TGTGCCAGCAGCTGGCGTGCAGGGTCCAACGAGCAGTACTTC. This codes for CASSWRAGSNEQYF.

This sequence joins TRBV27 and TRBJ1-2, with D possibly matching TRBD1 (6 bases). The germline V gene has CDR1 MNHEY and CDR2 SMNVEV (reference sequence). The CDR3 runs 13 residues. V was cut by 5 bases and J by 5 bases, with 12 bases left in between. DNA of the CDR3: TGTGCCAGCAGTGTAGGGGGAAGGTATGGCTACACCTTC. Translated: CASSVGGRYGYTF.

The CDR3 loop reads CASSWQGASSTGELFF. In DNA form, the CDR3 reads TGCGCCAGCAGCTGGCAGGGGGCCTCGAGCACCGGGGAGCTGTTTTTT. This rearrangement joins TRBV5-1 to TRBJ2-2; TRBD1 agrees at 8 bases. The V segment lost 3 bases and the J segment 4 bases; nucleotides outside the gene matches: 8. Germline assignment: CDR1 SGHRS and CDR2 YFSETQ. The CDR3 contains 16 residues.